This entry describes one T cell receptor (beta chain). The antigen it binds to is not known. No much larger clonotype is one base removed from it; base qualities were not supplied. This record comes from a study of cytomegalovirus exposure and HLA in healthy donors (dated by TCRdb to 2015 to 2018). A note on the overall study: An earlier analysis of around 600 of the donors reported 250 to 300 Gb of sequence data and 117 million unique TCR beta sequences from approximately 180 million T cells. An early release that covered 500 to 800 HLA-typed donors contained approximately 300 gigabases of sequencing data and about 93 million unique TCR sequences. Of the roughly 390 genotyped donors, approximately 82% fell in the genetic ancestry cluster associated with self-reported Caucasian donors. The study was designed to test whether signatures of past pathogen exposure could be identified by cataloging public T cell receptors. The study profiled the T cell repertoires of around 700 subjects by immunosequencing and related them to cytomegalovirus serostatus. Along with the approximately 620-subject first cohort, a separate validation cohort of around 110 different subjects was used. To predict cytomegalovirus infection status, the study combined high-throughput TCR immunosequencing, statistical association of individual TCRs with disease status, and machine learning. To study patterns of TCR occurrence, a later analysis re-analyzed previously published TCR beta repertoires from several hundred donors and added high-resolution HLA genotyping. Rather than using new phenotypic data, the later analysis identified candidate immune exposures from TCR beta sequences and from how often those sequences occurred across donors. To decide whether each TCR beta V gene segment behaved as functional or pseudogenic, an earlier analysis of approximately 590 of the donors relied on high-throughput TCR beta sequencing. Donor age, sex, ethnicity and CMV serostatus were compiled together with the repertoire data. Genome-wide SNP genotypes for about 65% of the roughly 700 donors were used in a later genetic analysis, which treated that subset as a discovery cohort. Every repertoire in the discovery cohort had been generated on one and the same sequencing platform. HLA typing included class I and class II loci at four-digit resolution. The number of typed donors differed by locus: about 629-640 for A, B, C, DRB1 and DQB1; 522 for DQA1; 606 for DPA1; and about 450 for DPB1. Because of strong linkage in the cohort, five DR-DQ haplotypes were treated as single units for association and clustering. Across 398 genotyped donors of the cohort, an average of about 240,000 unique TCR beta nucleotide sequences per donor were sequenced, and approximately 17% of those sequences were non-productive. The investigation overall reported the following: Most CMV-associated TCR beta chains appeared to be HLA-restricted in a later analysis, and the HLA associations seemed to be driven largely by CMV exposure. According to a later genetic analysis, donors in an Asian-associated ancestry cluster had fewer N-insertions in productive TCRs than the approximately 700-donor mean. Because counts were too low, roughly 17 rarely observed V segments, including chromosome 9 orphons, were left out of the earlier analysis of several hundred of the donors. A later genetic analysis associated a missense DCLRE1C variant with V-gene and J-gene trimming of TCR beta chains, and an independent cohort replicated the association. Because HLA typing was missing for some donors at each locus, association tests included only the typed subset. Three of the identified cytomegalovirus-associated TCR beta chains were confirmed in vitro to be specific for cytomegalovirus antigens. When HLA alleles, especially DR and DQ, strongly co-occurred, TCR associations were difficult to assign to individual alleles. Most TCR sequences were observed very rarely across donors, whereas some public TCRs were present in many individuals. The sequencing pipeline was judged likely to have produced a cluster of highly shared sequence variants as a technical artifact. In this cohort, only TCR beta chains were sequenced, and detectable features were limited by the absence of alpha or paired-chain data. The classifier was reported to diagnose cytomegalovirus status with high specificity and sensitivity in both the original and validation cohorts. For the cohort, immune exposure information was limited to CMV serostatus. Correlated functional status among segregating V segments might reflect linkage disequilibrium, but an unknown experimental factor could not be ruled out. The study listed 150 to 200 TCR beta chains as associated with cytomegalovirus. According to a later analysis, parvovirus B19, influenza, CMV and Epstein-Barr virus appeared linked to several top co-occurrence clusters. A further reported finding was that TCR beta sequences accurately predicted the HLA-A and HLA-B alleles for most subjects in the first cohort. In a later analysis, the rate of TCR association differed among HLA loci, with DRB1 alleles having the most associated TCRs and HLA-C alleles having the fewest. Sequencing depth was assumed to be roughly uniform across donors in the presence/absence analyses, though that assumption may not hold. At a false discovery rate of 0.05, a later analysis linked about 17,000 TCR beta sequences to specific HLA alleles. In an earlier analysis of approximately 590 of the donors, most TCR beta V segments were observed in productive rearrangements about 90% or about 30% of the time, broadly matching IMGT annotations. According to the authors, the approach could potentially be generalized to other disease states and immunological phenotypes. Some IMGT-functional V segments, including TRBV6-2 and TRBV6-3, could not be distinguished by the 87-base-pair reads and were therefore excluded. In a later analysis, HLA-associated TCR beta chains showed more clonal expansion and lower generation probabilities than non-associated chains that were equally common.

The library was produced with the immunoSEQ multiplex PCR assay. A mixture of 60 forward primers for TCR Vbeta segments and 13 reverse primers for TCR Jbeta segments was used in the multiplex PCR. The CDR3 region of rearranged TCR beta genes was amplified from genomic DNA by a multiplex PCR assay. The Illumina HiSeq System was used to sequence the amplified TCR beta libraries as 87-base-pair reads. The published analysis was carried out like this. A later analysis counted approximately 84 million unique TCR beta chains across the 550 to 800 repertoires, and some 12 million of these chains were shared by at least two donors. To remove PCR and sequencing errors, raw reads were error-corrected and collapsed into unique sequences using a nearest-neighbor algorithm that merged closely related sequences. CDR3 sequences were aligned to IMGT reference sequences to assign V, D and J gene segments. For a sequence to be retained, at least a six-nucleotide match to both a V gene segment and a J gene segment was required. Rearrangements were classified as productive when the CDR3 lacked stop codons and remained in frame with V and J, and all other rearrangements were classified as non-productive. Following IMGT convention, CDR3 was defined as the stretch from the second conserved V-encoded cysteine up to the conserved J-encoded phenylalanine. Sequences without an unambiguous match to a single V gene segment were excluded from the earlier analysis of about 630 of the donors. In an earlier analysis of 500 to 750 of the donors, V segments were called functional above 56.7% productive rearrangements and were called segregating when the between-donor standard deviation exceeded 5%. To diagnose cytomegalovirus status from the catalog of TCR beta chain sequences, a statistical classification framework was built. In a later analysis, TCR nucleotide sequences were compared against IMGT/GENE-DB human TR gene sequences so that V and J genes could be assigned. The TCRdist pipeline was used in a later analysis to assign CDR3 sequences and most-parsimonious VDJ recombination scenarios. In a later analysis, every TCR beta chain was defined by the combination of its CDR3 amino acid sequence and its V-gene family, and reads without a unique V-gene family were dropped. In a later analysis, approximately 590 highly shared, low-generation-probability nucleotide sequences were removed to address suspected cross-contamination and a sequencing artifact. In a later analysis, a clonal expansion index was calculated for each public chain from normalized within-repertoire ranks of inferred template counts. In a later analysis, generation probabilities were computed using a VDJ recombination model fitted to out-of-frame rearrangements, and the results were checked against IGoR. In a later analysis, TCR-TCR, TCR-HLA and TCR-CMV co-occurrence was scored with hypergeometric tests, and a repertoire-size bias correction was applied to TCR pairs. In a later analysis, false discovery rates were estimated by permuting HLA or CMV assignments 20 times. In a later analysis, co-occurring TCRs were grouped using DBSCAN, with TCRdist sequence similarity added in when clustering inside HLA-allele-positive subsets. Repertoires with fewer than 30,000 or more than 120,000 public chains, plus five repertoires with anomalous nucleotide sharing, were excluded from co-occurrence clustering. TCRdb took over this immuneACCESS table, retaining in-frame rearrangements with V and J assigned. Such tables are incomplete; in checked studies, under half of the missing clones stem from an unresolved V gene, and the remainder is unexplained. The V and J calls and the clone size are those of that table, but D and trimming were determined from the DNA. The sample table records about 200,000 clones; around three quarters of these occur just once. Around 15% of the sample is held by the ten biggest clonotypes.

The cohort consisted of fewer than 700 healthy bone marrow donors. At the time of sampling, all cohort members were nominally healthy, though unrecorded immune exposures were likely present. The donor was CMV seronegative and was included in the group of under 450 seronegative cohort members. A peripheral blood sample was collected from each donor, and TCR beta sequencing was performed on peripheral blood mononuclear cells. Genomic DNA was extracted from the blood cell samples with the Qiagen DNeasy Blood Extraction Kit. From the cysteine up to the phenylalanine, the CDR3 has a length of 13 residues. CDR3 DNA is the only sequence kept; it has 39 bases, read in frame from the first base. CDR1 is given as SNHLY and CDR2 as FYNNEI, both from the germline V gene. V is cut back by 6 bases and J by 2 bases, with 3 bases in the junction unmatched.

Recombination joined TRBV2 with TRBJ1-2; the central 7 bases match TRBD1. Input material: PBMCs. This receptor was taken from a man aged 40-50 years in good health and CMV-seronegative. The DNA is TGTGCCAGCAGAGCGGACAGGAACTATGGCTACACCTTC. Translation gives CASRADRNYGYTF.